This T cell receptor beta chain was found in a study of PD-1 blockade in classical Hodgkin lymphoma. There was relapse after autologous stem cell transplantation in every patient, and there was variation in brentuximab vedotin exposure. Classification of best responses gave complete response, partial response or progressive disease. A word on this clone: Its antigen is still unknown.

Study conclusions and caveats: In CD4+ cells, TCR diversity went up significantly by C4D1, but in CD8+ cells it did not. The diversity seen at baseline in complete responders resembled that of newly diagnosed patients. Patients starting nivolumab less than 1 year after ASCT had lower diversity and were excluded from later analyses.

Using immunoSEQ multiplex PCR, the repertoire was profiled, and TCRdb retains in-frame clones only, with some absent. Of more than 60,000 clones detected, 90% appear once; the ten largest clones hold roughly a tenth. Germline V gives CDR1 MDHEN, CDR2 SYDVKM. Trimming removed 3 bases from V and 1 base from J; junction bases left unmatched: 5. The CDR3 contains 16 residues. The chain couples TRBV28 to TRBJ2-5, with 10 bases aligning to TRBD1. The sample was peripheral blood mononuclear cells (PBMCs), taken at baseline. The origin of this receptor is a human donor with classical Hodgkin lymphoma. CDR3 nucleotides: TGTGCCAGCAGTTTGGGGACAGGGGAGGTCCAAGAGACCCAGTACTTC. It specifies CASSLGTGEVQETQYF.